These T cell receptor beta chains were read from a single sample in a study of cytomegalovirus exposure and HLA in healthy donors. Using immunoSEQ multiplex PCR, the repertoire was profiled, and TCRdb retains in-frame clones only, with some absent. Of 150,000 to 200,000 clones listed, roughly 80% are singletons. The sample taken for sequencing was PBMCs. These receptors were taken from a female donor in good health and CMV-seronegative. The CDR3 runs from the conserved cysteine through the conserved F or W. The D gene is left open where the match is weak. Clone size is stated in some rows and not others, as once, few, many or a class when expanded.

j_gene	d_gene	abundance	v_gene	CDR3aa	CDR3nt
TRBJ2-5	TRBD2	.	TRBV11-3	CASSPLAGETQYF	TGTGCCAGCAGCCCTCTAGCGGGGGAGACCCAGTACTTC
TRBJ2-7	TRBD1	.	TRBV5-4	CASSFLQGVHDEQYF	TGTGCCAGCAGCTTCCTACAGGGGGTACATGACGAGCAGTACTTC
TRBJ2-3	TRBD2	few	TRBV5-1	CASSFGLAGGPFTDTQYF	TGCGCCAGCAGCTTTGGACTAGCGGGGGGCCCTTTCACAGATACGCAGTATTTT
TRBJ2-1	TRBD1	.	TRBV7-8	CASSSKGLIGGDEQFF	TGTGCCAGCAGCTCAAAGGGCCTGATAGGGGGCGATGAGCAGTTCTTC
TRBJ1-5	.	.	TRBV14	CASSLGQINNQPQHF	TGTGCCAGCAGCCTAGGACAGATAAACAATCAGCCCCAGCATTTT
TRBJ1-5	TRBD1	.	TRBV2	CASSLGQAVGAQHF	TGTGCCAGCAGTTTGGGACAGGCGGTCGGGGCCCAGCATTTT
TRBJ2-3	.	.	TRBV11-3	CASSPRVGGAQYF	TGTGCCAGCAGCCCCCGCGTGGGGGGAGCGCAGTATTTT
TRBJ2-2	TRBD2	.	TRBV7-9	CASSPLGLAGIGELFF	TGTGCCAGCAGCCCTCTGGGACTAGCGGGGATCGGGGAGCTGTTTTTT
TRBJ2-3	.	.	TRBV6-1	CALRTGSTDTQYF	TGTGCTCTCCGGACGGGGAGCACAGATACGCAGTATTTT
TRBJ2-7	.	.	TRBV2	CASSESSDEQYF	TGTGCCAGCAGTGAGAGTTCCGACGAGCAGTACTTC
TRBJ2-5	TRBD1	.	TRBV6-1	CASSGTGLETQYF	TGTGCCAGCAGCGGGACAGGGTTGGAGACCCAGTACTTC
TRBJ2-5	.	.	TRBV2	CASSAASWETQYF	TGTGCCAGCAGTGCGGCTAGCTGGGAGACCCAGTACTTC
TRBJ1-1	.	.	TRBV6-5	CASSYPREGVTEAFF	TGTGCCAGCAGTTACCCGCGGGAGGGGGTCACTGAAGCTTTCTTT
TRBJ1-1	TRBD1	.	TRBV7-9	CASSRDRGHTEAFF	TGTGCCAGCAGCCGTGACAGGGGGCACACTGAAGCTTTCTTT
TRBJ1-6	TRBD1	.	TRBV30	CAWRLTGNSPLHF	TGTGCCTGGAGGTTGACAGGGAACTCACCCCTCCACTTT
TRBJ2-2	TRBD1	once	TRBV6-5	CASSYQTGAGELFF	TGTGCCAGCAGTTACCAGACAGGGGCCGGGGAGCTGTTTTTT
TRBJ2-7	.	.	TRBV11-2	CASSLALANEQYF	TGTGCCAGCAGCTTAGCACTAGCCAACGAGCAGTACTTC
TRBJ1-1	TRBD1	few	TRBV4-2	CASSQSTGGTEAFF	TGTGCCAGCAGCCAATCGACAGGGGGCACTGAAGCTTTCTTT
TRBJ2-7	.	.	TRBV2	CASIGETYGYEQYF	TGTGCCAGCATAGGGGAAACTTATGGCTACGAGCAGTACTTC
TRBJ1-2	TRBD1	.	TRBV7-9	CASSLTGGGYTF	TGTGCCAGCAGCTTAACAGGGGGAGGCTACACCTTC
TRBJ2-3	TRBD2	.	TRBV29-1	CSVGKGGGSSDTQYF	TGCAGCGTTGGAAAAGGCGGCGGGAGTTCAGATACGCAGTATTTT
TRBJ1-3	.	.	TRBV2	CASRAQGAGHTIYF	TGTGCCAGCAGGGCACAGGGCGCCGGACACACCATATATTTT
TRBJ2-5	TRBD2	.	TRBV10-3	CAISPTSAQETQYF	TGTGCCATCAGCCCGACTAGCGCCCAAGAGACCCAGTACTTC
TRBJ2-1	TRBD2	few	TRBV5-1	CASSLEFMREGNEQFF	TGCGCCAGCAGCTTGGAATTCATGCGGGAGGGGAATGAGCAGTTCTTC
TRBJ2-6	.	.	TRBV5-5	CASILGRTSGANVLTF	TGTGCCAGCATCCTGGGGCGGACCTCTGGGGCCAACGTCCTGACTTTC
TRBJ2-7	TRBD1	.	TRBV11-2	CASSSDRGRYEQYF	TGTGCCAGCAGTTCCGACAGGGGAAGATACGAGCAGTACTTC
TRBJ1-1	.	.	TRBV6-4	CASSDRGEAFF	TGTGCCAGCAGTGACAGGGGTGAAGCTTTCTTT
TRBJ1-1	.	few	TRBV7-6	CASSLGPLGTEAFF	TGTGCCAGCAGCTTGGGCCCCCTGGGCACTGAAGCTTTCTTT
TRBJ2-5	.	.	TRBV18	CASSPLLQETQYF	TGTGCCAGCTCACCCCTACTTCAAGAGACCCAGTACTTC
TRBJ1-5	TRBD1	.	TRBV9	CASSRDRNNQPQHF	TGTGCCAGCAGTCGGGACAGAAACAATCAGCCCCAGCATTTT
TRBJ2-1	TRBD2	.	TRBV5-4	CASSFFRTSETYNEQFF	TGTGCCAGCAGCTTTTTTAGGACTAGCGAAACCTACAATGAGCAGTTCTTC
TRBJ2-3	TRBD2	.	TRBV10-3	CAISSETSGRANTQYF	TGTGCCATCAGTTCCGAGACTAGCGGGAGGGCCAATACGCAGTATTTT
TRBJ1-2	.	.	TRBV10-3	CAISENTGNYGYTF	TGTGCCATCAGTGAGAATACAGGGAACTATGGCTACACCTTC
TRBJ1-2	TRBD1	few	TRBV9	CASSAGDSRTYGYTF	TGTGCCAGCAGCGCAGGGGACAGCCGAACTTATGGCTACACCTTC
TRBJ2-5	TRBD1	.	TRBV7-9	CASSYGTGGEKTQYF	TGTGCCAGCAGCTACGGGACAGGGGGCGAAAAGACCCAGTACTTC